This entry concerns a single T cell receptor beta chain. Its target is unknown. The protocol was immunoSEQ multiplex PCR, while the TCRdb copy is restricted to in-frame clones and leaves out a portion. The data show fewer than 30,000 clones, 85% to 90% seen once. This sample was taken from a study of T cells in localized non-small cell lung cancer. Study results and limitations: T cell clonality was highest in uninvolved adjacent lung, above tumor. There were a median around 53 of the top 100 tumor clones appearing in adjacent lung. It remains possible that heterogeneity exists, since only one tumor region was sequenced. The study linked higher blood T cell density to longer overall survival.

Sample: peripheral blood, taken before any cancer treatment. This TCR was sampled from a woman aged 40-69 years with stage I lung adenocarcinoma.

The CDR3 loop is CASSFFSAGGRDTQYF. The CDR3 DNA reads as TGTGCCAGCAGCTTTTTCTCAGCGGGGGGCCGGGATACGCAGTATTTT. The chain links TRBV11-2 to TRBJ2-3, with 9 bases aligning to TRBD2. Germline values: CDR1 SGHAT, CDR2 FQNNGV. Trimming cost V 3 bases and J 6 bases; bases outside gene matches: 10. The CDR3 has 16 amino acids.